The 4 T cell receptor beta chains in this list originate from one sample, sequenced in a study of shared clonotypes between healthy human individuals. TCRdb keeps only in-frame clones here, not all; method: immunoSEQ multiplex PCR. This sample carries 650,000 to 700,000 clones, about 90% of them seen once, and the ten largest clones take about 34%. Sequencing was performed on memory CD8+ T cells from PBMCs. Subset reported: CD45RO+ cells pooled with CCR7-negative TemRA cells. The receptors were sampled from a man aged 18 to 35 in good health. Some clones in this sample may be carry-over from other donors' samples.

The J gene is TRBJ2-6, the V gene TRBV2; 9 bases fit TRBD1. CDR1 is SNHLY and CDR2 is FYNNEI in the germline V gene. The V and J ends lost 2 bases and 2 bases, in that order; junction bases with no gene match: 1. The CDR3 runs 16 residues. The CDR3 protein is CASSETGGAGANVLTF. The DNA for the CDR3 is TGTGCCAGCAGTGAAACAGGGGGCGCTGGGGCCAACGTCCTGACTTTC.

The gene calls are TRBV7-2 and TRBJ2-3, with D uncertain. Germline V CDR1 and CDR2: SGHTA, FQGNSA. This CDR3 is 12 amino acids long. Between the trimmed V and J ends, which lost 7 bases and 7 bases, there was a span of 12 bases. The CDR3, as DNA: TGTGCCAGCACCTACCTGGGGTATACGCAGTATTTT. Its protein product is CASTYLGYTQYF.

The V gene is TRBV19, the J gene TRBJ2-7; TRBD1 aligns across 9 bases. V lost 9 bases to trimming and J lost 3 bases; unmatched junction nucleotides: 9. Germline lookup yields CDR1 LNHDA and CDR2 SQIVND (reference sequence). The CDR3 length is 14 residues. The DNA of the CDR3 is TGTGCCAGCTCTTGGGGGACAGGGATCTACGAGCAGTACTTC. Protein product: CASSWGTGIYEQYF. The variable domain in full, with the rest retrieved from reference TRBV19 and TRBJ2-7, is DGGITQSPKYLFRKEGQNVTLSCEQNLNHDAMYWYRQDPGQGLRLIYYSQIVNDFQKGDIAEGYSVSREKKESFPLTVTSAQKNPTAFYLCASSWGTGIYEQYFGPGTRLTVT.

The chain has TRBV27 and TRBJ1-1; tentatively, D is TRBD1 (6 bases). CDR3 length: 12 amino acids. V lost 5 bases and J lost 7, with 11 bases in between. Germline V gene lookup returns CDR1 MNHEY and CDR2 SMNVEV (reference sequence). CDR3 sequence (DNA): TGTGCCAGCAGTACAGGGACATATGAAGCTTTCTTT. The encoded protein is CASSTGTYEAFF.